The 22 T cell receptor beta chains reported below all come from one sample, sequenced in a study of shared clonotypes between healthy human individuals. The method was immunoSEQ multiplex PCR; TCRdb's version includes in-frame clones alone and lacks a portion of them. The sample holds about 1.1 million clones, around 82% seen once. Sequenced: memory CD4+ T cells from PBMCs. Noted subset: CD45RA-negative fraction. These receptors came from a young man in good health. Some clones in this sample may be carry-over from other donors' samples.

This chain joins TRBV2 and TRBJ2-1; tentative D call: TRBD2 (8 bases). The germline CDR1 and CDR2 sequences are SNHLY and FYNNEI. V dropped 5 bases and J dropped 6 bases, with 14 bases sitting between them. CDR3 size: 14 residues. The CDR3 region is CASSLREGANEQFF. Written as DNA, the CDR3 is TGTGCCAGCAGTCTCCGGGAGGGGGCCAATGAGCAGTTCTTC.

A single count supports this clone. This rearrangement joins TRBV10-1 to TRBJ1-2; no clear D. From germline, CDR1 is WNHNN and CDR2 SYGVQD (reference sequence). This CDR3 is built from 16 residues. V gave up 0 bases and J gave up 0 bases, with 11 bases separating them. In DNA, the CDR3 is TGCGCCAGCAGTGAGTCATTCACGGCCTCTAACTATGGCTACACCTTC. Its protein is CASSESFTASNYGYTF.

This chain joins TRBV5-4 and TRBJ1-2; perhaps TRBD1 as D (6 bases). CDR3 length equals 16 residues. V gave up 2 bases and J gave up 7 bases, with 21 bases separating them. The germline CDR1 and CDR2 sequences are SGHNT and YYREEE (reference sequence). The CDR3 nucleotides read TGTGCCAGCAGCTTAGACAGGATATCGCTACTAACTGGCTACACCTTC. As protein: CASSLDRISLLTGYTF.

This clone was counted a few times. The chain uses TRBV6-4 and TRBJ2-7, with D maybe TRBD1 (5 bases). Trimming removed 4 bases from V and 0 bases from J, with 16 bases in between. CDR1 is MRHNA, CDR2 SNTAGT, per germline. This CDR3 region has 16 residues. Written as DNA, the CDR3 is TGTGCCAGCAGTGCCCCCGACAGACTCCTCTCCTACGAGCAGTACTTC. It translates to CASSAPDRLLSYEQYF.

This sequence joins TRBV7-3 and TRBJ2-7, with 11 bases identical to TRBD2. This CDR3 contains 14 residues. CDR1 is SGHTA and CDR2 is FQGTGA in the germline V gene. The trim removed 5 bases at V and 6 bases at J, leaving 6 bases unmatched. This chain's CDR3 is CASSPQGTSGEQYF. The CDR3 DNA sequence: TGTGCCAGCAGCCCCCAGGGGACTAGCGGCGAGCAGTACTTC.

This chain links TRBV25-1 with TRBJ1-5; no reliable D call. This CDR3 has 15 amino acids. Germline CDR1 is MGHDK and CDR2 is SYGVNS. Trimming shortened V by 3 bases and J by 2 bases, and 11 bases separated the two germline ends. CDR3 DNA: TGTGCCAGCAGTGAGCCCCCCAGAGGCAATCAGCCCCAGCATTTT. This codes for CASSEPPRGNQPQHF.

The chain has TRBV7-9 and TRBJ2-7, with D possibly TRBD1 on 6 matching bases. V dropped 8 bases and J dropped 0 bases, with 14 bases sitting between them. The CDR3 runs 14 residues. Germline V CDR1 and CDR2: SEHNR, FQNEAQ (reference sequence). CDR3 protein: CASASRGGSYEQYF. DNA for the CDR3: TGTGCCAGCGCCAGCAGGGGTGGCTCCTACGAGCAGTACTTC.

The chain couples TRBV6-1 to TRBJ1-2, with D uncertain. The CDR3 runs to 14 residues. Trimming took 2 bases from V and 5 from J, leaving 12 bases between them. CDR1 MNHNS and CDR2 SASEGT come from the germline V gene. The CDR3: CASSEHGLRYGYTF. In DNA form, the CDR3 reads TGTGCCAGCAGTGAACACGGATTGCGTTATGGCTACACCTTC.

This clone was detected only once. The CDR3 is CASTSQPSTYEQYF. The CDR3 DNA follows: TGTGCCAGCACTAGCCAGCCTTCGACCTACGAGCAGTACTTC. V usage is TRBV2 and J usage is TRBJ2-7, with TRBD2 as a possible D gene (5 bases). V was pared by 7 bases and J by 2 bases, with 15 bases between. Germline CDR1 SNHLY, CDR2 FYNNEI. The CDR3 totals 14 residues.

The chain employs TRBV7-3 and TRBJ2-3; D is ambiguous. The CDR3 covers 15 residues. CDR1 is SGHTA, CDR2 FQGTGA, per germline. Trimming shortened V by 1 base and J by 2 bases, and 10 bases separated the two germline ends. The CDR3 DNA sequence: TGTGCCAGCAGCTTAAGACCGGCCGTCACAGATACGCAGTATTTT. Translated, it gives CASSLRPAVTDTQYF.

V and J are TRBV7-8 and TRBJ1-2, with D tentatively TRBD1 (5 bases). V lost 1 base to trimming and J lost 4 bases, with 10 bases between them. The length of the CDR3 is 14 residues. The germline V gene has CDR1 SGHVS and CDR2 FQNEAQ. The CDR3 sequence: CASSLGDGTYGYTF. The CDR3, as DNA: TGTGCCAGCAGCTTAGGGGACGGGACCTATGGCTACACCTTC.

The sample holds many counts of this clone. Other DNA sequences in the same sample also yield this CDR3. The gene calls are TRBV28 and TRBJ1-1, with a tentative D call TRBD1 (5 bases). V shed 3 bases and J shed 4 bases, with 9 bases lying between them. Germline V lookup: CDR1 MDHEN, CDR2 SYDVKM. The CDR3 runs to 13 residues. The CDR3 DNA is TGTGCCAGCAGTTTGATCGGGGGCACTGAAGCTTTCTTT. Protein product: CASSLIGGTEAFF.

V usage is TRBV5-1 and J usage is TRBJ1-2, with D uncertain. V lost 4 bases and J 7 bases, leaving 14 bases between the germline ends. Germline V gene lookup returns CDR1 SGHRS and CDR2 YFSETQ. The CDR3 is made up of 13 amino acids. CDR3 nucleotides: TGCGCCAGCAGCCCCCTAGAAGGTTCTGGCTACACCTTC. It encodes CASSPLEGSGYTF.

This clone has only one observation. A clone one base away is much larger, so this may be a read error. The sample carries other DNA sequences with the same CDR3. This chain joins TRBV7-6 and TRBJ1-1; no clear D. The CDR3 covers 12 residues. V shed 3 bases and J shed 3 bases, with 5 bases lying between them. The germline V gene has CDR1 SGHVS and CDR2 FNYEAQ. The CDR3 reads CASSLDDTEAFF. The CDR3, as DNA: TGTGCCAGCAGCTTGGATGACACTGAAGCTTTCTTT. The full variable domain, rest sourced from reference TRBV7-6 and TRBJ1-1, is GAGVSQSPRYKVTKRGQDVALRCDPISGHVSLYWYRQALGQGPEFLTYFNYEAQQDKSGLPNDRFSAERPEGSISTLTIQRTEQRDSAMYRCASSLDDTEAFFGQGTRLTVV.

In this sample, this clone turned up many times. In the same sample, other DNA sequences code for this CDR3. This chain's CDR3 is CASSLEETQYF. The CDR3 region has the DNA TGTGCCAGCAGCCTCGAAGAGACCCAGTACTTC. The chain has TRBV6-5 and TRBJ2-5; D not certain. Germline V gene data show CDR1 as MNHEY and CDR2 as SVGAGI. V lost 6 bases, J lost 3 bases, and 5 bases lay in between. The CDR3 has 11 residues.

V usage is TRBV18 and J usage is TRBJ2-7; the D gene is possibly TRBD1 (6 bases). This CDR3 is built from 14 residues. V was cut by 3 bases and J by 5 bases, with 14 bases left in between. CDR1 and CDR2 from the germline V gene are KGHSH and LQKENI. DNA for the CDR3: TGTGCCAGCTCACCTCAAGGGGGTGGTGACGAGCAGTACTTC. Protein sequence: CASSPQGGGDEQYF. Full variable domain (missing parts from reference TRBV18 and TRBJ2-7): NAGVMQNPRHLVRRRGQEARLRCSPMKGHSHVYWYRQLPEEGLKFMVYLQKENIIDESGMPKERFSAEFPKEGPSILRIQQVVRGDSAAYFCASSPQGGGDEQYFGPGTRLTVT.

The chain has TRBV18 and TRBJ2-1; D is unclear. V gave up 2 bases and J gave up 8 bases, with 13 bases separating them. Germline lookup yields CDR1 KGHSH and CDR2 LQKENI. The CDR3 runs 14 residues. The CDR3 nucleotides read TGTGCCAGCTCACCAATGCAGCAGGTGGATGAGCAGTTCTTC. Its protein is CASSPMQQVDEQFF.

V gene TRBV11-3 combines with J gene TRBJ2-6; 7 bases map to TRBD1. This CDR3 has 19 residues. CDR1 is SGHNT, CDR2 YENEEA, per germline. V was pared by 5 bases and J by 0 bases, with 13 bases of the junction left unmatched. The CDR3 is CASSKSTGAYDSGANVLTF. The CDR3 DNA reads as TGTGCCAGCAGCAAGTCTACAGGGGCGTATGACTCTGGGGCCAACGTCCTGACTTTC.

The chain is built from TRBV9 and TRBJ2-5; 7 bases agree with TRBD2. V dropped 0 bases and J dropped 3; count of bases not matched to a gene: 5. The germline gives CDR1 SGDLS, CDR2 YYNGEE. This CDR3 has 15 amino acids. The CDR3 loop reads CASSVGSSGEETQYF. CDR3 DNA sequence: TGTGCCAGCAGCGTAGGCTCTAGCGGAGAAGAGACCCAGTACTTC.

The chain links TRBV6-6 to TRBJ2-1, with 8 bases matching TRBD2. The CDR3 has 13 amino acids. V lost 6 bases and J lost 4; bases outside the gene matches: 2. The germline V gene encodes CDR1 MNHNY and CDR2 SVGAGI (reference sequence). CDR3 nucleotides: TGTGCCAGCAGGACTAGCGCTTACAATGAGCAGTTCTTC. It is translated as CASRTSAYNEQFF.

The chain joins TRBV28 to TRBJ2-1; TRBD1 matches 7 bases. CDR3 length: 15 amino acids. The germline V gene has CDR1 MDHEN and CDR2 SYDVKM. The trim removed 6 bases at V and 4 bases at J, leaving 9 bases unmatched. CDR3 sequence reads: CASRYPGQLYNEQFF. CDR3 sequence (DNA): TGTGCCAGCAGGTATCCGGGACAGCTTTACAATGAGCAGTTCTTC.

This clone has only one observation. This chain joins TRBV7-9 and TRBJ2-3; maybe TRBD1 (5 bases). CDR3 length equals 15 residues. Per germline, CDR1 SEHNR and CDR2 FQNEAQ (reference sequence). Trimming took off 2 bases at V and 2 bases at J, with 11 bases between the two ends. The CDR3 is CASSLRGYATDTQYF. CDR3 nucleotide sequence: TGTGCCAGCAGCTTAAGGGGTTACGCCACAGATACGCAGTATTTT. Filled out from reference TRBV7-9 and TRBJ2-3, the complete variable domain reads DTGVSQNPRHKITKRGQNVTFRCDPISEHNRLYWYRQTLGQGPEFLTYFQNEAQLEKSRLLSDRFSAERPKGSFSTLEIQRTEQGDSAMYLCASSLRGYATDTQYFGPGTRLTVL.